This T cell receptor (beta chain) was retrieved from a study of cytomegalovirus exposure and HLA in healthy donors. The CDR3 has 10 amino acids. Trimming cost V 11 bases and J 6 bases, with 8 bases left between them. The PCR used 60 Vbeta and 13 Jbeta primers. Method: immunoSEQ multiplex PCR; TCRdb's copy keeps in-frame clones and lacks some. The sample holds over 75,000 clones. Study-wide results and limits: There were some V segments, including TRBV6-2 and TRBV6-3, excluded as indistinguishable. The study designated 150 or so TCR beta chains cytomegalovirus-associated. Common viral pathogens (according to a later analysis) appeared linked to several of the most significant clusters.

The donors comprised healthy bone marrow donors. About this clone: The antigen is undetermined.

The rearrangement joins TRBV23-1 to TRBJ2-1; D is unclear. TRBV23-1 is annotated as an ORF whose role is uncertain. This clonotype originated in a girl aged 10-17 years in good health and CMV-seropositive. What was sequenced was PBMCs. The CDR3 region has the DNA TGCGCCCCCCCCCTCAATGAGCAGTTCTTC. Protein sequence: CAPPLNEQFF.